This TCR beta chain was retrieved from a study of blood T cell repertoires in COVID-19 (dated by TCRdb to the early 2020s). In the study overall: Collaborator samples came from the United States, Italy and Spain and covered acute and convalescent phases of COVID-19. Sample metadata almost always included a de-identified subject ID, COVID-19 status, age in years and sex. Samples came from the ongoing ImmuneRACE study (first 160 participants) plus 1,254 subjects from 6 global collaborators. The repertoires were released in a freely available public database intended as a resource for research on the immune response to SARS-CoV-2. Subjects who had been exposed to COVID-19, were actively infected with it, or had recovered from it provided the deeply sampled blood TCRbeta repertoires that made up the dataset. HLA class I and class II types, where available, came from metadata supplied by the sample provider rather than from assay-based typing. The material from the prospective study consisted of cDNA or gDNA derived from T cells, B-cell-depleted T cells, or PBMCs. The paper as a whole reports these results and caveats: How much clinical and demographic metadata was included differed by source and by participant, and the metadata was provided uncurated.

The immunoSEQ Assay, a bias-controlled multiplex PCR, was used to amplify TCRbeta CDR3 regions from genomic DNA. The paper's processing steps were these. The number of nucleated cells in each sample was estimated from the amplification of reference gene primers within the assay. Sequence reads were collapsed and filtered to measure the absolute abundance of every unique TCRbeta CDR3 rearrangement. For each sample, productive Simpson clonality was calculated as the square root of Simpson's diversity index across productive rearrangements. Held by TCRdb, this immuneACCESS table contains in-frame sequences only and omits some clones. Under half of the omission traces to an unresolved V gene where checked; the cause of the rest is unknown. V, J and clone size derive from that table, while D and trimming were established from the DNA sequence. This sample gives a few hundred thousand clones in total; 80% to 90% of them show up just once. The top ten hold around 6% of the sample.

Another Seattle source contributed samples from volunteer blood donors who had recovered from COVID-19. The collaborating institutions used their own protocols to collect whole blood in K2EDTA tubes. For TCRbeta analysis, collaborator samples were shipped as frozen whole blood, as isolated PBMCs, or as DNA extracted from either sample type. Taken from cysteine to phenylalanine, the CDR3 has 15 residues. The DNA shown is the 45-base CDR3, in frame from base 1. V gives up 2 bases and J gives up 5 bases, and the segment between their germline ends measures 13 bases. The germline V gene encodes CDR1 MNHNS and CDR2 SASEGT. To note about this clone: Its antigen target is currently unknown. No base-level quality is on record; no much larger clone is a single base apart.

Sequencing was carried out using peripheral blood. This clonotype was sampled from a man in his late teens or twenties who had recovered from COVID-19. The chain couples TRBV6-1 to TRBJ1-3; D gene: possibly TRBD1, on 5 matching bases. The CDR3 here reads CASSEWGGPRNTIYF. The nucleotides are TGTGCCAGCAGTGAATGGGGCGGCCCGAGAAACACCATATATTTT.